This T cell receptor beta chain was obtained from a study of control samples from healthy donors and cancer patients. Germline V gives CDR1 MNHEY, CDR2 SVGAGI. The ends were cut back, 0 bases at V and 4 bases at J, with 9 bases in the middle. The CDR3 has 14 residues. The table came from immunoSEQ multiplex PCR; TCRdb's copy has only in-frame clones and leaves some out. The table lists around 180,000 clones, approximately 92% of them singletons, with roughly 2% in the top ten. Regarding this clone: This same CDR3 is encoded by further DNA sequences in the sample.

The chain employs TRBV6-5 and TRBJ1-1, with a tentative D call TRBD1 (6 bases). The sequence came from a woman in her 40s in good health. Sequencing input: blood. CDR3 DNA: TGTGCCAGCAGTTACTCGCAGGGGAGCACTGAAGCTTTCTTT. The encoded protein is CASSYSQGSTEAFF.